This T cell receptor (beta chain) was identified in a study of T cell responses to AZD1222 COVID-19 vaccine. Study outcomes and limitations: CD4 TCRs linked to vaccination spanned spike, dominating at 160-218 and 743-854. The donors showed a predominance of white British ancestry and of females, with possible underestimation of clonal diversity.

For this clone: Its antigen is undetermined.

CDR3 length: 14 residues. Trimming took 2 bases from V and 2 from J, leaving 7 bases between them. The germline V gene encodes CDR1 SNHLY and CDR2 FYNNEI. Clones were sequenced by immunoSEQ multiplex PCR, and TCRdb holds only the in-frame ones, with some missing. The sample has about 150,000 clones, approximately 89% seen once. The sample here was peripheral blood, taken on day 0 of AZD1222 vaccination. The TCR was taken from an adult in good health. The chain employs TRBV2 and TRBJ1-3; D is perhaps TRBD1 (5 bases). CDR3 sequence reads: CASSEQGTGNTIYF. The CDR3 coding sequence is TGTGCCAGCAGTGAACAGGGCACTGGAAACACCATATATTTT.